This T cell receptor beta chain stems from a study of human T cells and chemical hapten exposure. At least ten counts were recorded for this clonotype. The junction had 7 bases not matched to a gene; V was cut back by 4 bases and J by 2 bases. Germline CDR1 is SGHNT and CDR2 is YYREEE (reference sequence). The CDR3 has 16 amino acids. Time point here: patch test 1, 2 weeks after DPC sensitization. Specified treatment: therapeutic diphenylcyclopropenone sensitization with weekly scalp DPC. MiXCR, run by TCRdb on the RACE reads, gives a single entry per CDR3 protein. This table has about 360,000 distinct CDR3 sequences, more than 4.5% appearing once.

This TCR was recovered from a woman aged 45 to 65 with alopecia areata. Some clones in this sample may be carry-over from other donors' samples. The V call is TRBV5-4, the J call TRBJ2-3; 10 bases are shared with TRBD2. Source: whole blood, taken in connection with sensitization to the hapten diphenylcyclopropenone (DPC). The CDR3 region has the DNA TGTGCCAGCAGCCCCGGACTAGCGGCTAACACAGATACGCAGTATTTT. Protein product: CASSPGLAANTDTQYF.